This T cell receptor (beta chain) was profiled in a study of cytomegalovirus exposure and HLA in healthy donors. To note about this clone: What it recognizes is unknown.

This CDR3 is 17 amino acids long. CDR1 is SGHVS, CDR2 FQNEAQ, per germline. With V trimmed by 0 bases and J by 7 bases, 9 bases remained unmatched. Study-level results: TCR beta V- and J-gene trimming, according to a later analysis, was linked to a missense DCLRE1C variant. Per published accounts, TCR beta sequences correctly predicted the HLA-A and HLA-B alleles of most subjects.

PCR amplification relied on 60 Vbeta primers (plus 13 Jbeta primers). The repertoire was sequenced with immunoSEQ multiplex PCR; TCRdb's copy has only in-frame clones and lacks some. The table has some 100,000 clones, 65% to 85% seen once. The sequenced material came from PBMCs. The gene calls are TRBV7-8 and TRBJ1-4, with 9 bases lining up with TRBD1. The sequence was obtained from a girl aged 2 to 10 in good health and CMV-seropositive. The CDR3 nucleotides read TGTGCCAGCAGCTTAGCGCGGACAGGGGCGCATGGTGAAAAACTGTTTTTT. Translating gives CASSLARTGAHGEKLFF.